Only a few counts were recorded for the clone carrying this T cell receptor beta chain. What it binds is unknown. The data belong to a study of T cell repertoires in cytomegalovirus infection. Across the study: Public signatures in TCR beta pointed to CMV infection and matching HLA type.

TCRdb passed the reads through MiXCR, listing each CDR3 protein once. The data contain approximately 400,000 distinct CDR3 sequences, 25% to 40% of them singletons. General observations from the study: Accumulated public TCR beta family frequency recognized individuals carrying CMV together with the relevant HLA. HLA-C-restricted TCR beta clonotypes specific for CMV led the ex vivo response.

The V gene lost 6 bases and the J gene lost 1 base, with 19 bases spanning the gap. The CDR3 has 16 amino acids. CDR1 and CDR2 (germline): DFQATT, SNEGSKA (reference sequence). The rearrangement joins TRBV20-1 to TRBJ1-5; D perhaps matches TRBD1 (5 bases). Material: PBMCs. This clonotype was obtained from a human donor in good health (CMV status not recorded). Some clones in this sample may be carry-over from other donors' samples. For the CDR3, the DNA is TGCAGTGCCATCTATGCGGGGGTGGTGAGCAATCAGCCCCAGCATTTT. Translating it yields CSAIYAGVVSNQPQHF.